The 5 T cell receptor beta chains presented below share a single source sample, sequenced in a study of T cells in Graves' hyperthyroidism and ophthalmopathy. The investigators amplified TCR beta CDR3 regions from RNA transcripts. The HTBI set primed first-round TCR CDR3 RT-PCR. One entry per CDR3 protein results from TCRdb running MiXCR on the multiplex PCR reads. In the table there are about 570,000 distinct CDR3 sequences, around 42% of which are singletons. The sequenced sample consisted of peripheral blood or thyroid tissue (not recorded which). These receptors originate from an adult woman with Graves' disease, either hyperthyroidism or ophthalmopathy (not recorded which).

This clonotype was found many times. The chain employs TRBV20-1 and TRBJ2-7; 7 bases line up with TRBD2. The ends lost 3 bases at V and 5 bases at J; junction bases unmatched: 13. CDR1 DFQATT and CDR2 SNEGSKA come from the germline V gene (reference sequence). The CDR3 has 15 residues. In DNA form, the CDR3 reads TGCAGTGCTAGGGCCGTCGCGGGGGTCCTGGACGAGCAGTACTTC. Protein product: CSARAVAGVLDEQYF.

The chain is built from TRBV19 and TRBJ1-2; 10 nucleotides agree with TRBD1. Germline-derived CDR1 and CDR2 are LNHDA and SQIVND (reference sequence). V was clipped by 6 bases and J by 3 bases; unmatched bases: 7. The CDR3 is 15 residues long. CDR3 amino acids: CASSRTGGDHYGYTF. CDR3 nucleotide sequence: TGTGCCAGTAGCCGGACAGGGGGGGACCACTATGGCTACACCTTC.

The chain has TRBV6-5 and TRBJ2-5; maybe TRBD2 (6 bases). Germline assignment: CDR1 MNHEY and CDR2 SVGAGI. The CDR3 has 14 residues. Trimming removed 4 bases from V and 5 bases from J, with 14 bases in between. CDR3 amino acids: CASSFAGMMETQYF. In DNA form, the CDR3 reads TGTGCCAGCAGTTTCGCGGGGATGATGGAGACCCAGTACTTC.

This clonotype occurred many times. The chain uses TRBV6-5 and TRBJ1-2; the D is unclear. Germline CDR1 and CDR2: MNHEY and SVGAGI. There are 14 residues in the CDR3. V was clipped by 0 bases and J by 12 bases, with 17 bases between them. CDR3 in DNA: TGTGCCAGCAGTTACTCGATTCATACGGGGAAGCACACCTTC. Translation gives CASSYSIHTGKHTF.

Points on this clonotype: One junction end does not reproduce the germline sequence, and a read error may be involved. The rearrangement joins TRBV7-4 to TRBJ1-2, with D possibly matching TRBD1 (5 bases). The CDR3 runs to 16 residues. Looked up from germline, CDR1 is SGHVT and CDR2 is SQSDAQ. CDR3 residues: CASSQAVFRRGSGYTF. CDR3 DNA sequence: TGCGCCAGCAGCCAAGCGGTCTTTCGGAGGGGCAGTGGCTACACCTTC.